The 11 T cell receptor beta chains listed next were all sequenced from one sample in a study of T cells in Graves' hyperthyroidism and ophthalmopathy. Researchers amplified the TCR beta CDR3 regions from RNA transcripts. The primer set for the first-round RT-PCR of the TCR CDR3 was HTBI. Each CDR3 protein is one row after TCRdb ran MiXCR on the multiplex PCR reads. This sample yields about 380,000 distinct CDR3 sequences, of which approximately 17% are seen a single time; 40% belongs to the top ten. The sample was blood. These receptors were obtained from a man aged 18-30 years with Graves' ophthalmopathy.

This clonotype was detected many times. This chain links TRBV28 with TRBJ2-2, with 8 bases matching TRBD1. Germline loops: CDR1 MDHEN, CDR2 SYDVKM. V was pared by 4 bases and J by 3 bases, with 4 bases of the junction left unmatched. The CDR3 runs to 15 residues. The CDR3 protein is CASSSPGQDTGELFF. Written as DNA, the CDR3 is TGTGCCAGCAGTTCTCCGGGACAGGACACCGGGGAGCTGTTTTTT.

The chain combines TRBV27 with TRBJ1-2; D call uncertain. Trimming shortened V by 2 bases and J by 1 base, and 11 bases separated the two germline ends. The CDR3 consists of 15 residues. Germline CDR1 is MNHEY and CDR2 is SMNVEV (reference sequence). The CDR3 here is CASSLAGNYNYGYTF. CDR3 in DNA: TGTGCCAGCAGTTTAGCGGGGAACTATAACTATGGCTACACCTTC.

This clonotype was counted at least ten times. CDR3 nucleotides: TGTGCCAGCAGTGAAAGCGGCTTTCAGAGCAATCAGCCCCAGCATTTT. Encoded protein: CASSESGFQSNQPQHF. V and J are TRBV6-1 and TRBJ1-5; D is ambiguous. This CDR3 has 16 amino acids. Germline assignment: CDR1 MNHNS and CDR2 SASEGT. V was pared by 2 bases and J by 1 base, with 12 bases between.

This clonotype was detected ten times or more. The chain couples TRBV20-1 to TRBJ1-2; D unclear. Trimming took off 0 bases at V and 0 bases at J, with 11 bases between the two ends. The CDR3 spans 15 residues. Germline CDR1 DFQATT, CDR2 SNEGSKA (reference sequence). CDR3 DNA sequence: TGCAGTGCTAGAGATCTCAGCCAAGCTAACTATGGCTACACCTTC. Amino acid sequence: CSARDLSQANYGYTF.

This clonotype was seen more than once but under ten times. CDR3 coding DNA: TGTGCCAGTGGTGGGGGGGACACTGAAGCTTTCTTT. It translates to CASGGGDTEAFF. The chain couples TRBV19 to TRBJ1-1; perhaps TRBD1 as D (5 bases). There are 12 residues in the CDR3. V was shortened by 8 bases and J by 3 bases, with 10 bases between the two germline ends. Germline values: CDR1 LNHDA, CDR2 SQIVND (reference sequence).

In its sample, this clonotype was seen many times. The J gene is TRBJ1-5, the V gene TRBV3-1; D is perhaps TRBD1 (6 bases). Germline V gives CDR1 LGHDT, CDR2 YNNKEL (reference sequence). The CDR3 is 16 amino acids. V was pared by 6 bases and J by 0 bases, with 15 bases between. CDR3 in DNA: TGTGCCAGCAGAGAAGCCCAGGGGAATAGCAATCAGCCCCAGCATTTT. It specifies CASREAQGNSNQPQHF.

This clonotype has a single count. The chain combines TRBV12-3 or TRBV12-4 with TRBJ1-5; a weak D match, TRBD1 (6 bases). The CDR3 runs 15 residues. V was pared by 1 base and J by 6 bases, with 13 bases between. The CDR3 protein is CASSLDREEGQPQHF. In nucleotides, the CDR3 is TGTGCCAGCAGTTTAGACAGGGAGGAGGGTCAGCCCCAGCATTTT.

The sample holds many counts of this clonotype. V usage is TRBV13 and J usage is TRBJ1-1; TRBD1 might be the D (6 bases). Deletions cut 5 bases from V and 1 base from J, with 14 bases between. The CDR3 has 15 amino acids. The germline gives CDR1 PRHDT, CDR2 FYEKMQ (reference sequence). For the CDR3, the DNA is TGTGCCAGCAGCAGCGCCAGGGGCGGGAACACTGAAGCTTTCTTT. It translates to CASSSARGGNTEAFF.

There are many counts of this clonotype. V usage is TRBV29-1 and J usage is TRBJ1-1; 7 bases match TRBD1. The CDR3 length is 13 residues. V lost 5 bases and J lost 4; bases outside the gene matches: 7. CDR1 is SQVTM and CDR2 is ANQGSEA in the germline V gene. The CDR3 spells CSVNTGVGTEAFF. CDR3 sequence (DNA): TGCAGCGTTAATACAGGGGTCGGCACTGAAGCTTTCTTT.

This clonotype has ten or more counts. CDR3 nucleotides: TGTGCCAGCTCACCAGGGGACACCTACGAGCAGTACTTC. Its protein product is CASSPGDTYEQYF. V usage is TRBV18 and J usage is TRBJ2-7; tentatively, D is TRBD1 (6 bases). CDR3 length: 13 residues. Germline lookup yields CDR1 KGHSH and CDR2 LQKENI. V lost 2 bases and J 2 bases, leaving 7 bases between the germline ends. Based on the CDR3 plus reference TRBV18 and TRBJ2-7, the full variable domain is NAGVMQNPRHLVRRRGQEARLRCSPMKGHSHVYWYRQLPEEGLKFMVYLQKENIIDESGMPKERFSAEFPKEGPSILRIQQVVRGDSAAYFCASSPGDTYEQYFGPGTRLTVT.

Only a few counts were recorded for this clonotype. The gene calls are TRBV2 and TRBJ1-6; D is undetermined. The CDR3 has 13 amino acids. The V gene lost 7 bases and the J gene lost 8 bases, with 12 bases spanning the gap. CDR1 is SNHLY and CDR2 is FYNNEI in the germline V gene. The CDR3: CASIGLRDSPLHF. CDR3 nucleotide sequence: TGTGCCAGCATAGGCCTCCGAGATTCACCCCTCCACTTT.